Listed below are T cell receptor beta chains from one sample, sequenced in a study of blood T cell repertoires in COVID-19. Sequencing used immunoSEQ multiplex PCR; TCRdb keeps in-frame clones, though not all of them. This table holds about 280,000 clones, almost 90% found once. Source material: PBMCs or T cells enriched from blood (not recorded which). These receptor sequences come from a woman younger than 30 with acute COVID-19. CDR3s include the opening cysteine and the closing phenylalanine or tryptophan. The order of the fields is J gene, V gene, D gene, clone size, CDR3 protein, CDR3 DNA. D genes are given only for firm matches. For some rows the clone size is stated as once, few or many, or as a class when expanded; others skip it.

>TRBJ1-1|TRBV21-1|-|-
CASSKNSGPLNTEAFF
TGTGCCAGCAGCAAAAACAGCGGGCCATTGAACACTGAAGCTTTCTTT
>TRBJ1-5|TRBV6-5|-|-
CASSRGFQPQHF
TGTGCCAGCAGCCGGGGGTTTCAGCCCCAGCATTTT
>TRBJ2-1|TRBV5-1|TRBD2|-
CGSRTSGSNEQFF
TGCGGATCGCGGACTAGCGGGAGCAATGAGCAGTTCTTC
>TRBJ2-2|TRBV6-5|TRBD2|-
CASSSRLAGDTGELFF
TGTGCCAGCAGTTCAAGACTAGCGGGAGACACCGGGGAGCTGTTTTTT
>TRBJ2-1|TRBV9|TRBD1|once
CASSVAGQGDNEQFF
TGTGCCAGCAGCGTAGCGGGACAGGGGGACAATGAGCAGTTCTTC
>TRBJ2-7|TRBV5-6|-|-
CASSLAGVSYEQYF
TGTGCCAGCAGCTTGGCCGGGGTGTCCTACGAGCAGTACTTC
>TRBJ2-5|TRBV2|-|-
CASSPSGLPQETQYF
TGTGCCAGCAGCCCTTCGGGACTGCCGCAAGAGACCCAGTACTTC
>TRBJ1-4|TRBV19|-|once
CASSITRDTSHLF
TGTGCCAGTAGTATAACCCGGGACACCTCTCACCTTTTT
>TRBJ2-7|TRBV7-9|-|once
CASSLRDTKHEQYF
TGTGCCAGCAGCCTCCGGGACACCAAACACGAGCAGTACTTC
>TRBJ2-7|TRBV29-1|TRBD2|-
CSGRPPSGNYEQYF
TGCAGCGGCCGCCCCCCTAGCGGGAACTACGAGCAGTACTTC
>TRBJ1-5|TRBV5-5|-|-
CASSLGLLSNQPQHF
TGTGCCAGCAGCTTGGGACTGCTTAGCAATCAGCCCCAGCATTTT
>TRBJ1-1|TRBV5-1|TRBD1|-
CASSLTGGYTEAFF
TGCGCCAGCAGCCTAACAGGGGGCTACACTGAAGCTTTCTTT
>TRBJ2-6|TRBV6-2/TRBV6-3|TRBD1|-
CASSYGTGTGISGANVLTF
TGTGCCAGCAGTTACGGAACCGGGACAGGGATCTCTGGGGCCAACGTCCTGACTTTC
>TRBJ2-4|TRBV28|-|few
CASSPPSQGFWDIQYF
TGTGCCAGCAGTCCCCCTTCGCAGGGCTTTTGGGACATTCAGTACTTC
>TRBJ2-1|TRBV24-1|TRBD2|-
CATSDWTSGNEQFF
TGTGCCACCAGTGATTGGACTAGCGGGAATGAGCAGTTCTTC
>TRBJ1-5|TRBV6-6|-|-
CASSTRGGGTNQPQHF
TGTGCCAGCAGTACCCGAGGTGGAGGGACCAATCAGCCCCAGCATTTT
>TRBJ2-1|TRBV3-1/TRBV3-2|-|-
CASSQVSGGAEQFF
TGTGCCAGCAGCCAAGTTAGTGGTGGTGCTGAGCAGTTCTTC
>TRBJ2-7|TRBV27|TRBD2|-
CASKLAGVNYEQYF
TGTGCCAGCAAGCTAGCGGGGGTAAACTACGAGCAGTACTTC
>TRBJ2-7|TRBV2|TRBD2|-
CASSETSGRSRNPYEQYF
TGTGCCAGCAGTGAGACTAGCGGGAGATCTCGGAACCCCTACGAGCAGTACTTC
>TRBJ2-3|TRBV18|-|-
CASSEDTPSTDTQYF
TGTGCCAGCTCAGAGGACACCCCTAGCACAGATACGCAGTATTTT
>TRBJ1-1|TRBV5-1|-|-
CASSSSVNTEAFF
TGCGCCAGCAGCTCGTCAGTTAACACTGAAGCTTTCTTT
>TRBJ2-1|TRBV7-8|-|-
CASRPSHRLNNEQFF
TGTGCCAGCAGGCCTTCCCATAGACTGAACAATGAGCAGTTCTTC
>TRBJ2-2|TRBV7-9|TRBD2|-
CASSPRGLAGGGTGELFF
TGTGCCAGCAGCCCGAGAGGACTAGCGGGAGGGGGGACCGGGGAGCTGTTTTTT
>TRBJ1-2|TRBV19|-|-
CASSNRGDGYTF
TGTGCCAGTAGCAACCGGGGGGATGGCTACACCTTC
>TRBJ2-3|TRBV3-1/TRBV3-2|-|-
CASSFPGTDTQYF
TGTGCCAGCAGCTTTCCAGGCACAGATACGCAGTATTTT
>TRBJ2-7|TRBV10-3|TRBD2|-
CAIAGDRDFSYEQYF
TGTGCCATCGCGGGGGACCGGGACTTTTCCTACGAGCAGTACTTC
>TRBJ2-1|TRBV7-9|TRBD1|-
CASSSQGAAIYNEQFF
TGTGCCAGCAGCTCCCAGGGGGCGGCTATATACAATGAGCAGTTCTTC
>TRBJ2-3|TRBV5-1|TRBD2|-
CASSTAGATDTQYF
TGCGCCAGCAGCACAGCGGGAGCCACAGATACGCAGTATTTT
>TRBJ2-3|TRBV11-2|TRBD2|-
CASSPGTSGRPTDTQYF
TGTGCCAGCAGCCCGGGGACTAGCGGGAGGCCAACAGATACGCAGTATTTT
>TRBJ2-1|TRBV19|TRBD2|-
CASRASGRRDNEQFF
TGTGCCAGTAGGGCTAGCGGGAGAAGGGACAATGAGCAGTTCTTC
>TRBJ2-3|TRBV18|TRBD1|-
CASSPRGQDTQYF
TGTGCCAGCTCACCCAGGGGGCAAGATACGCAGTATTTT
>TRBJ2-1|TRBV7-8|TRBD2|-
CASSLGSSGGNEQFF
TGTGCCAGCAGCTTAGGTTCTAGCGGGGGGAATGAGCAGTTCTTC
>TRBJ1-4|TRBV6-5|TRBD1|-
CASSYSGTASEKLFF
TGTGCCAGCAGTTACTCTGGGACAGCCAGTGAAAAACTGTTTTTT
>TRBJ2-3|TRBV11-3|-|-
CASSLGDNTQYF
TGTGCCAGCAGCTTAGGGGACAACACGCAGTATTTT
>TRBJ1-1|TRBV27|TRBD1|once
CASSLSTGSEAFF
TGTGCCAGCAGTTTATCGACAGGGTCCGAAGCTTTCTTT
>TRBJ2-7|TRBV9|TRBD1|-
CASSRGQGWEQYF
TGTGCCAGCAGCCGTGGACAGGGGTGGGAGCAGTACTTC
>TRBJ1-5|TRBV4-3|-|few
CASSQDFSDRGYSNQPQHF
TGCGCCAGCAGCCAAGATTTTTCGGACAGAGGTTATAGCAATCAGCCCCAGCATTTT